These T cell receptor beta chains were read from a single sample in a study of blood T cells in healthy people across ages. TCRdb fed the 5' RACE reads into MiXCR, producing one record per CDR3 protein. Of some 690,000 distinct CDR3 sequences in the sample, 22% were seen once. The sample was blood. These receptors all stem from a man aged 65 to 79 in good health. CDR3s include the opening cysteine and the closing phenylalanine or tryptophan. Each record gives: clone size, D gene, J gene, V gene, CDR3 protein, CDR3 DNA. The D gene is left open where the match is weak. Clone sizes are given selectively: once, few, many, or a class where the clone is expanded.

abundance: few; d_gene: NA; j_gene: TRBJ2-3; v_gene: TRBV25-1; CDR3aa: CASSEPLVTDTQYF; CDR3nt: TGTGCCAGCAGTGAACCCCTAGTCACAGATACGCAGTATTTT
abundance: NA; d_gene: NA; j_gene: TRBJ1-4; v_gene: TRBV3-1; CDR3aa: CASSHRGGGDVEKLFF; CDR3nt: TGTGCCAGCAGCCACAGGGGCGGAGGAGATGTTGAAAAACTGTTTTTT
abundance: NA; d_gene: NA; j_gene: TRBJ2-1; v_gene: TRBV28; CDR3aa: CASSQRGVSSRDEQFF; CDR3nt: TGTGCCAGCAGTCAGAGGGGGGTTTCTAGTAGGGATGAGCAGTTCTTC
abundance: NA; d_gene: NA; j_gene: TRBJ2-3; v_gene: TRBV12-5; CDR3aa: CASGSVDGASTDTQYF; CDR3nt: TGTGCTAGTGGTTCTGTCGACGGGGCTAGCACAGATACGCAGTATTTT
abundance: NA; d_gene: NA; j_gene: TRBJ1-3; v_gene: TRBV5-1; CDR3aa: CASSLWGTSGNTIYF; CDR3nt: TGCGCCAGCAGCTTATGGGGAACCTCTGGAAACACCATATATTTT
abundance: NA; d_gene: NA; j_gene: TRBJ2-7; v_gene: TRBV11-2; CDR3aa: CASSLVEGQTYEQYF; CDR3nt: TGTGCCAGCAGCTTAGTTGAAGGGCAGACCTACGAGCAGTACTTC
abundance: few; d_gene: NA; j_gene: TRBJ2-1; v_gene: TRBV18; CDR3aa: CASSPSPGPRSYNEQFF; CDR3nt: TGTGCCAGCTCACCAAGTCCGGGACCCCGATCCTACAATGAGCAGTTCTTC
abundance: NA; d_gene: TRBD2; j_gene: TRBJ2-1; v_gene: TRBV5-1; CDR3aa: CASSTRGLALPNEQFF; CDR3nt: TGCGCCAGCAGCACGAGAGGACTAGCTCTCCCTAATGAGCAGTTCTTC
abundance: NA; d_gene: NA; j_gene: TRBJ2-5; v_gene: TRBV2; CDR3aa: CASSVFKEETQYF; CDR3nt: TGTGCCAGCAGTGTTTTCAAGGAAGAGACCCAGTACTTC
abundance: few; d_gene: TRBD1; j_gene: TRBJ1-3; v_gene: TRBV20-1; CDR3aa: CSAGQGSGNTIYF; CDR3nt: TGCAGTGCTGGACAGGGAAGTGGAAACACCATATATTTT
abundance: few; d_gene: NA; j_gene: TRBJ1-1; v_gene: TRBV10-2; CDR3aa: CASRVRANTEAFF; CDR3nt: TGCGCCAGCAGGGTCCGGGCGAACACTGAAGCTTTCTTT
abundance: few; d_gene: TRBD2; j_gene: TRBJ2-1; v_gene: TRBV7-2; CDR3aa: CASSKPSGGVQLEQFF; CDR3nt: TGTGCCAGCAGCAAACCTAGCGGGGGGGTACAACTTGAGCAGTTCTTC
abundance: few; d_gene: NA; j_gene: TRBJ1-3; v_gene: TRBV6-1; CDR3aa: CASSELVNSGNTIYF; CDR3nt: TGTGCCAGCAGTGAATTGGTCAACTCTGGAAACACCATATATTTT
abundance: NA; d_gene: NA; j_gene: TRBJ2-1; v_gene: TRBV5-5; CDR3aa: CASSLSNYNEQFF; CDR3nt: TGTGCCAGCAGCTTGTCTAACTACAATGAGCAGTTCTTC
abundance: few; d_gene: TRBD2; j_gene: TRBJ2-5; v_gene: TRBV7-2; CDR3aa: CASSLKASGRAGTQYF; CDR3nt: TGTGCCAGCAGCTTAAAGGCTAGCGGGAGGGCGGGGACCCAGTACTTC
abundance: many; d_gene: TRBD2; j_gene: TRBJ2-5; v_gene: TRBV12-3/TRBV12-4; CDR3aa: CASGSGMETQYF; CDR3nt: TGTGCCAGCGGAAGCGGGATGGAGACCCAGTACTTC
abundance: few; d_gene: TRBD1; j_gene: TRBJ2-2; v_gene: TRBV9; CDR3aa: CASSVGRQGGSGELFF; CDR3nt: TGTGCCAGCAGCGTCGGACGACAGGGCGGCTCCGGGGAGCTGTTTTTT
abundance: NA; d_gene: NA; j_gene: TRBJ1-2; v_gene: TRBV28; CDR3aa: CTSSLAAGAIYGYTF; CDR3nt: TGTACCAGCAGTTTGGCGGCAGGGGCTATCTATGGCTACACCTTC
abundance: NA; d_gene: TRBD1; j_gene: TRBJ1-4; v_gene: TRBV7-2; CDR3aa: CASSEHRGANEKLFF; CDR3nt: TGTGCCAGCAGCGAGCACAGGGGGGCTAATGAAAAACTGTTTTTT
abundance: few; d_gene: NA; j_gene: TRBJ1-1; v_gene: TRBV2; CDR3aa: CASNLGRYEAFF; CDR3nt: TGTGCCAGCAATTTGGGCCGCTATGAAGCTTTCTTT
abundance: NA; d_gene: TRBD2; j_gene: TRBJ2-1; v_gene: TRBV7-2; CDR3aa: CASSLVAAGVFYNEQFF; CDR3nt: TGTGCCAGCAGCTTAGTTGCAGCGGGAGTTTTCTACAATGAGCAGTTCTTC
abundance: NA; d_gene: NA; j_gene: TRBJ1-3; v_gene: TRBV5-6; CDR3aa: CASSALSGNTIYF; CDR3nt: TGTGCCAGCAGCGCATTATCTGGAAACACCATATATTTT
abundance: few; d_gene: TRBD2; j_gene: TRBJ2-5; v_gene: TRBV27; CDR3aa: CASRGLADPVWYF; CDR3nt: TGTGCCAGCAGGGGACTAGCGGACCCCGTTTGGTACTTC
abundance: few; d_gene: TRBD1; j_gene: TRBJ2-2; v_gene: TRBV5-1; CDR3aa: CASSPPGTGFTGELFF; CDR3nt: TGCGCCAGCAGCCCCCCCGGGACAGGGTTCACCGGGGAGCTGTTTTTT
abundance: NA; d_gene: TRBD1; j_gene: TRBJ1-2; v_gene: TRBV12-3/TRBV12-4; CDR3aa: CASTQGTGGFYGYTF; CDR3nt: TGTGCCAGCACCCAGGGGACAGGGGGCTTCTATGGCTACACCTTC
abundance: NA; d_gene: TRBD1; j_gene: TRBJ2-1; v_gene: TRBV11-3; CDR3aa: CASSLMTGGNNEQFF; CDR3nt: TGTGCCAGCAGCTTAATGACAGGGGGCAACAATGAGCAGTTCTTC
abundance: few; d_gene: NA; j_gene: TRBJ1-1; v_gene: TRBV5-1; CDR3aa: CASSIPGTEAFF; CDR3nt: TGCGCCAGCAGCATTCCGGGAACTGAAGCTTTCTTT
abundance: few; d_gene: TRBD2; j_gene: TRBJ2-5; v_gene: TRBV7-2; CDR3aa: CASSLPTTSGPSGTQYF; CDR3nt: TGTGCCAGCAGCTTACCCACTACTAGCGGACCTTCAGGGACCCAGTACTTC
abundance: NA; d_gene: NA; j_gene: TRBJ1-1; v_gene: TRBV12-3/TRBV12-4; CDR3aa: CASRNQGGRGTITEAFF; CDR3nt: TGTGCCAGCAGAAATCAAGGAGGCAGGGGCACGATCACTGAAGCTTTCTTT
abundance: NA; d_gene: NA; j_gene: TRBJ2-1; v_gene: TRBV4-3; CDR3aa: CASSQDVPGVTHEQFF; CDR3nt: TGCGCCAGCAGCCAAGATGTCCCGGGGGTCACTCATGAGCAGTTCTTC
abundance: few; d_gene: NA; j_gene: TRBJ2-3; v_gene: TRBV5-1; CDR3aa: CASREEGADTQYF; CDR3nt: TGCGCCAGCAGAGAGGAGGGCGCAGATACGCAGTATTTT
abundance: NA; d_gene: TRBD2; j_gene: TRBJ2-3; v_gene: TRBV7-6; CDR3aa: CASSLGASGIWDTQYF; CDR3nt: TGTGCCAGCAGCTTAGGGGCTAGCGGGATATGGGATACGCAGTATTTT
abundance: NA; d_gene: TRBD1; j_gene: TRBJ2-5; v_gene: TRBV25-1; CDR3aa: CASSEFVAGGETQYF; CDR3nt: TGTGCCAGCAGTGAATTTGTAGCAGGGGGCGAGACCCAGTACTTC
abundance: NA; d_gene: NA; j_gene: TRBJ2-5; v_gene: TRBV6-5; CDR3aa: CASTRQRGETQYF; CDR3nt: TGTGCCAGCACTCGCCAACGTGGGGAGACCCAGTACTTC
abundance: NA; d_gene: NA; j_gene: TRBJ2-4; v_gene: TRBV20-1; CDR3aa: CSARGAFWEAKNIQYF; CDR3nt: TGCAGTGCTAGAGGGGCATTTTGGGAAGCCAAAAACATTCAGTACTTC
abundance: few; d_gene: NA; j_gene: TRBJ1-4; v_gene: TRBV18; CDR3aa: CASSPVQGGLFF; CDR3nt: TGTGCCAGCTCACCAGTTCAAGGTGGGCTGTTTTTT
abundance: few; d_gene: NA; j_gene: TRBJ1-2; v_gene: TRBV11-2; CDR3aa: CASSLAGRPGGYTF; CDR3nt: TGTGCCAGCAGCTTAGCAGGACGGCCGGGTGGCTACACCTTC
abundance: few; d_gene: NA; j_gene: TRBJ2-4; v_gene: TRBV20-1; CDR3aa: CSATPRGAKNIQYF; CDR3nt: TGCAGTGCTACACCAAGGGGAGCCAAAAACATTCAGTACTTC
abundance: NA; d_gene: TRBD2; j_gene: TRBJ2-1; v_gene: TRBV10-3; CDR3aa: CAISASGRDNEQFF; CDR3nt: TGTGCCATCAGTGCTAGCGGGAGAGACAATGAGCAGTTCTTC
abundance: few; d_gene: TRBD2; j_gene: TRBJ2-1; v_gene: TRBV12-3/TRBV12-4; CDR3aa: CASSAGLATNEQFF; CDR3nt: TGTGCCAGCAGTGCGGGACTAGCGACCAATGAGCAGTTCTTC
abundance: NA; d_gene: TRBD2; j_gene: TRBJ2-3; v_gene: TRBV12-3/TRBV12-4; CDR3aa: CASSPDRLAGDGNTQYF; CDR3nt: TGTGCCAGCAGCCCTGACCGACTAGCGGGAGATGGGAATACGCAGTATTTT
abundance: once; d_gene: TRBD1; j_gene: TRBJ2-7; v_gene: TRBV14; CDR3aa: CASSQGFGGQGIF; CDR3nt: TGTGCCAGCAGCCAAGGGTTTGGAGGACAGGGTATCTTC
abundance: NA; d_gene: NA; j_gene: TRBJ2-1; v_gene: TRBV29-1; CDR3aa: CSVRVGPDLLSSYNEQFF; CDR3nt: TGCAGCGTCCGCGTGGGGCCCGATTTGTTAAGCTCCTACAATGAGCAGTTCTTC
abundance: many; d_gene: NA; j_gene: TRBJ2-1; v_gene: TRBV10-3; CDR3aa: CAIKEVGNEQFF; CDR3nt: TGTGCCATCAAGGAGGTCGGGAATGAGCAGTTCTTC
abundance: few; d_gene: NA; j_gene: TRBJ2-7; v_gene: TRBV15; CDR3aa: CATSSRRTNTYEQYF; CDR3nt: TGTGCCACCAGCAGCCGTAGGACCAACACCTACGAGCAGTACTTC
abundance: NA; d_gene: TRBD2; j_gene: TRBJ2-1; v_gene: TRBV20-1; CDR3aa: CSARVPGGTYNEQFF; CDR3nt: TGCAGTGCTAGAGTCCCGGGGGGAACCTACAATGAGCAGTTCTTC
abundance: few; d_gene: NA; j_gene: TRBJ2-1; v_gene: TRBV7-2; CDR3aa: CASSLDTGAYNEQFF; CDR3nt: TGTGCCAGCAGCTTAGACACGGGAGCCTACAATGAGCAGTTCTTC